The entry below describes one T cell receptor (beta chain). The sample originates from a study of blood T cell repertoires in COVID-19. Study background: Nucleic acid was either cDNA or gDNA, and it came from T cells, B-cell-depleted T cells, or PBMCs.

Profiled with immunoSEQ multiplex PCR; TCRdb holds only in-frame clones, not every one. The sample holds approximately 150,000 clones, roughly 87% seen once. This TCR was recovered from a woman aged 45 to 65 with acute or convalescent COVID-19. Material: peripheral blood.

In DNA, the CDR3 is TGTGCCACCAGTGCCCCCGGACGCCTAGGGGTCTATGGCTACACCTTC. Translated: CATSAPGRLGVYGYTF. This rearrangement joins TRBV24-1 to TRBJ1-2; possible D gene TRBD1, 5 bases. The germline V gene has CDR1 KGHDR and CDR2 SFDVKD. This CDR3 spans 16 amino acids. Trimming removed 5 bases from V and 4 bases from J, with 19 bases in between.